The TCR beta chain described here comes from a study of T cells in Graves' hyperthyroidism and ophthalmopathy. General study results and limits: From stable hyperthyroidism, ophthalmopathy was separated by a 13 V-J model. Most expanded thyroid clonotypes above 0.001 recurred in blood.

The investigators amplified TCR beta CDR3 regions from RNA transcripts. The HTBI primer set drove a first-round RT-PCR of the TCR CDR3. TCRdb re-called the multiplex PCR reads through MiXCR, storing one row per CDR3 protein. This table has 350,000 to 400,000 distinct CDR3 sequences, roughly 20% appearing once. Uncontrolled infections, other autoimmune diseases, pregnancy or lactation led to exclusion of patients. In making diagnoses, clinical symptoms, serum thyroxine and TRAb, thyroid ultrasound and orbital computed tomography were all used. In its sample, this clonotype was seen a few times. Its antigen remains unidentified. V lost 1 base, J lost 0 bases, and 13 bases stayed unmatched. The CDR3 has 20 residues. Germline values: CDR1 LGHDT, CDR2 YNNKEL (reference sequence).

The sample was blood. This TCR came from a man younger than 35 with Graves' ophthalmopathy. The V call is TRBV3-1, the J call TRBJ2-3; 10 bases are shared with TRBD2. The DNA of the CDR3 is TGTGCCAGCAGCCAAGTCCCTGGTAGCGGGGGGCCTAGTAGCACAGATACGCAGTATTTT. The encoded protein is CASSQVPGSGGPSSTDTQYF.